The rows below give T cell receptor beta chains drawn from one sample of a study of T cell changes during pregnancy in multiple sclerosis. The data were produced by immunoSEQ multiplex PCR, yet TCRdb's version contains in-frame clones alone and is incomplete. Among approximately 88,000 clones listed, 90% to 95% were seen once. The sequences come from peripheral blood, collected in the third trimester of pregnancy. The receptors here all came from a female donor with multiple sclerosis, enrolled in a pregnancy study. The CDR3 runs from the conserved cysteine through the conserved F or W. A D gene is named only where the DNA matches it firmly. Only part of the rows carry a size: once, few, many, or a class if the clone is expanded.

j_gene: TRBJ1-1; d_gene: .; abundance: .; v_gene: TRBV15; CDR3aa: CATSAIMRNTEAFF; CDR3nt: TGTGCCACCAGTGCGATTATGAGGAACACTGAAGCTTTCTTT
j_gene: TRBJ1-3; d_gene: .; abundance: .; v_gene: TRBV2; CDR3aa: CASSEVETGGNTIYF; CDR3nt: TGTGCCAGCAGTGAAGTCGAAACGGGGGGAAACACCATATATTTT
j_gene: TRBJ2-7; d_gene: TRBD1; abundance: .; v_gene: TRBV19; CDR3aa: CASSSPGQGYEQYF; CDR3nt: TGTGCCAGTAGTTCGCCGGGACAGGGCTACGAGCAGTACTTC
j_gene: TRBJ2-3; d_gene: .; abundance: once; v_gene: TRBV7-8; CDR3aa: CASSFRDKSTDTQYF; CDR3nt: TGTGCCAGCAGCTTCCGGGACAAGAGCACAGATACGCAGTATTTT
j_gene: TRBJ2-5; d_gene: TRBD2; abundance: .; v_gene: TRBV5-1; CDR3aa: CASSRLQGLAGVGLQETQYF; CDR3nt: TGCGCCAGCAGCCGGCTACAGGGACTAGCGGGAGTGGGGCTCCAAGAGACCCAGTACTTC
j_gene: TRBJ2-4; d_gene: .; abundance: .; v_gene: TRBV7-2; CDR3aa: CASSSNRQTTGIQYF; CDR3nt: TGTGCCAGCAGCTCGAACCGACAGACGACAGGCATTCAGTACTTC
j_gene: TRBJ2-5; d_gene: TRBD1; abundance: once; v_gene: TRBV5-4; CDR3aa: CASSQGQGETQYF; CDR3nt: TGTGCCAGCAGCCAGGGACAGGGAGAGACCCAGTACTTC
j_gene: TRBJ2-7; d_gene: TRBD1; abundance: .; v_gene: TRBV2; CDR3aa: CASRPPGQGKYEQYF; CDR3nt: TGTGCCAGCAGACCCCCGGGACAGGGGAAATACGAGCAGTACTTC
j_gene: TRBJ1-2; d_gene: .; abundance: .; v_gene: TRBV27; CDR3aa: CASSATLRGDNYGYTF; CDR3nt: TGTGCCAGCAGTGCTACATTACGGGGGGATAACTATGGCTACACCTTC
j_gene: TRBJ1-4; d_gene: .; abundance: .; v_gene: TRBV15; CDR3aa: CATSRDHSSRNEKLFF; CDR3nt: TGTGCCACCAGCAGAGATCATTCCTCGAGGAATGAAAAACTGTTTTTT
j_gene: TRBJ1-6; d_gene: .; abundance: .; v_gene: TRBV25-1; CDR3aa: CASADFYNSPLHF; CDR3nt: TGTGCCAGCGCAGACTTCTATAATTCACCCCTCCACTTT
j_gene: TRBJ2-2; d_gene: .; abundance: .; v_gene: TRBV18; CDR3aa: CASSPNFRRLTGELFF; CDR3nt: TGTGCCAGCTCACCAAACTTTCGCAGGCTCACCGGGGAGCTGTTTTTT
j_gene: TRBJ2-3; d_gene: .; abundance: .; v_gene: TRBV7-9; CDR3aa: CASSSPGSPTDTQYF; CDR3nt: TGTGCCAGCAGCTCCCCCGGGAGCCCCACAGATACGCAGTATTTT
j_gene: TRBJ2-7; d_gene: TRBD1; abundance: .; v_gene: TRBV6-5; CDR3aa: CASSLDRANEQYF; CDR3nt: TGTGCCAGCAGCTTGGACAGGGCTAACGAGCAGTACTTC
j_gene: TRBJ2-1; d_gene: .; abundance: .; v_gene: TRBV11-1; CDR3aa: CASNVAPNEQFF; CDR3nt: TGTGCCAGCAACGTGGCCCCCAATGAGCAGTTCTTC
j_gene: TRBJ1-2; d_gene: .; abundance: .; v_gene: TRBV29-1; CDR3aa: CSVEDGRTDGYTF; CDR3nt: TGCAGCGTTGAAGATGGCAGGACAGATGGCTACACCTTC
j_gene: TRBJ2-2; d_gene: .; abundance: once; v_gene: TRBV6-1; CDR3aa: CASRGTVPNTGELFF; CDR3nt: TGTGCCAGCCGGGGGACAGTCCCTAACACCGGGGAGCTGTTTTTT
j_gene: TRBJ2-3; d_gene: TRBD2; abundance: .; v_gene: TRBV29-1; CDR3aa: CSVVGTSASTDTQYF; CDR3nt: TGCAGCGTTGTCGGGACTAGCGCAAGCACAGATACGCAGTATTTT
j_gene: TRBJ1-3; d_gene: .; abundance: .; v_gene: TRBV28; CDR3aa: CASTVTRQLSGNTIYF; CDR3nt: TGTGCCAGCACCGTTACAAGACAACTCTCTGGAAACACCATATATTTT
j_gene: TRBJ2-7; d_gene: TRBD2; abundance: .; v_gene: TRBV7-6; CDR3aa: CASSMTSTLIEQYF; CDR3nt: TGTGCCAGCAGCATGACTAGCACTCTTATCGAGCAGTACTTC
j_gene: TRBJ2-1; d_gene: .; abundance: .; v_gene: TRBV7-6; CDR3aa: CASSLVSSYNEQFF; CDR3nt: TGTGCCAGCAGCTTGGTCAGCTCCTACAATGAGCAGTTCTTC
j_gene: TRBJ2-3; d_gene: .; abundance: .; v_gene: TRBV29-1; CDR3aa: CSVDRTDTQYF; CDR3nt: TGCAGCGTTGATCGGACAGATACGCAGTATTTT
j_gene: TRBJ2-1; d_gene: TRBD2; abundance: .; v_gene: TRBV7-8; CDR3aa: CASRRSGRVSNEQFF; CDR3nt: TGTGCCAGCAGACGTAGCGGGAGGGTCAGTAATGAGCAGTTCTTC
j_gene: TRBJ2-4; d_gene: .; abundance: .; v_gene: TRBV15; CDR3aa: CATSIGVLAKNIQYF; CDR3nt: TGTGCCACCAGCATAGGGGTCCTTGCCAAAAACATTCAGTACTTC
j_gene: TRBJ2-2; d_gene: .; abundance: .; v_gene: TRBV5-6; CDR3aa: CASSWAGITNTGELFF; CDR3nt: TGTGCCAGCAGCTGGGCCGGGATAACGAACACCGGGGAGCTGTTTTTT
j_gene: TRBJ2-7; d_gene: TRBD1; abundance: .; v_gene: TRBV27; CDR3aa: CASSAIMTGGRSYEQYF; CDR3nt: TGTGCCAGCAGTGCGATCATGACAGGGGGCAGGTCCTACGAGCAGTACTTC
j_gene: TRBJ2-7; d_gene: TRBD1; abundance: .; v_gene: TRBV27; CDR3aa: CASSTHRDRFYEQYF; CDR3nt: TGTGCCAGCAGTACCCACAGGGACAGATTCTACGAGCAGTACTTC
j_gene: TRBJ2-7; d_gene: TRBD1; abundance: .; v_gene: TRBV6-1; CDR3aa: CASSEGQGRYEQYF; CDR3nt: TGTGCCAGCAGTGAAGGACAGGGGAGGTACGAGCAGTACTTC
j_gene: TRBJ1-1; d_gene: .; abundance: .; v_gene: TRBV7-9; CDR3aa: CASSSLDRNTEAFF; CDR3nt: TGTGCCAGCAGCTCCTTGGACAGGAACACTGAAGCTTTCTTT
j_gene: TRBJ2-1; d_gene: TRBD2; abundance: once; v_gene: TRBV6-4; CDR3aa: CASSDLAGGGEQFF; CDR3nt: TGTGCCAGCAGTGATCTAGCGGGAGGGGGTGAGCAGTTCTTC
j_gene: TRBJ2-7; d_gene: .; abundance: .; v_gene: TRBV7-9; CDR3aa: CASSRTGNDEQYF; CDR3nt: TGTGCCAGCAGCCGCACAGGGAACGACGAGCAGTACTTC
j_gene: TRBJ2-2; d_gene: TRBD1; abundance: .; v_gene: TRBV25-1; CDR3aa: CASATGGPTGELFF; CDR3nt: TGTGCCAGCGCGACAGGGGGTCCAACCGGGGAGCTGTTTTTT
j_gene: TRBJ2-7; d_gene: .; abundance: few; v_gene: TRBV19; CDR3aa: CASSPRGGTSYEQYF; CDR3nt: TGTGCCAGTAGTCCGAGGGGGGGTACCTCCTACGAGCAGTACTTC
j_gene: TRBJ2-6; d_gene: .; abundance: .; v_gene: TRBV6-1; CDR3aa: CASRDGGSGANVLTF; CDR3nt: TGTGCCAGCAGAGACGGAGGCTCTGGGGCCAACGTCCTGACTTTC
j_gene: TRBJ2-5; d_gene: .; abundance: .; v_gene: TRBV14; CDR3aa: CASSQTKGFEETQYF; CDR3nt: TGTGCCAGCAGCCAAACAAAGGGGTTTGAAGAGACCCAGTACTTC
j_gene: TRBJ1-5; d_gene: .; abundance: .; v_gene: TRBV6-1; CDR3aa: CASRERFNQPQHF; CDR3nt: TGTGCCAGCAGAGAGAGGTTCAATCAGCCCCAGCATTTT
j_gene: TRBJ2-2; d_gene: .; abundance: .; v_gene: TRBV7-8; CDR3aa: CASSLDYPNTGELFF; CDR3nt: TGTGCCAGCAGCTTAGACTACCCGAACACCGGGGAGCTGTTTTTT
j_gene: TRBJ2-1; d_gene: TRBD2; abundance: once; v_gene: TRBV10-3; CDR3aa: CAISEMGLAGESYNEQFF; CDR3nt: TGTGCCATCAGTGAGATGGGACTAGCGGGAGAATCTTACAATGAGCAGTTCTTC
j_gene: TRBJ2-1; d_gene: TRBD2; abundance: .; v_gene: TRBV28; CDR3aa: CASSPMGLAGYNEQFF; CDR3nt: TGTGCCAGCAGCCCAATGGGACTAGCGGGTTACAATGAGCAGTTCTTC
j_gene: TRBJ2-7; d_gene: .; abundance: .; v_gene: TRBV7-6; CDR3aa: CASSLSGRGYEQYF; CDR3nt: TGTGCCAGCAGCTTATCGGGCAGGGGTTACGAGCAGTACTTC
j_gene: TRBJ2-2; d_gene: .; abundance: .; v_gene: TRBV2; CDR3aa: CASSEVGTRNTGELFF; CDR3nt: TGTGCCAGCAGTGAAGTCGGGACAAGGAACACCGGGGAGCTGTTTTTT
j_gene: TRBJ2-3; d_gene: TRBD2; abundance: .; v_gene: TRBV27; CDR3aa: CASSLAAGGGADTQYF; CDR3nt: TGTGCCAGCAGTCTGGCAGCGGGAGGGGGGGCAGATACGCAGTATTTT
j_gene: TRBJ2-7; d_gene: .; abundance: .; v_gene: TRBV10-3; CDR3aa: CAISESGRHTYYEQYF; CDR3nt: TGTGCCATCAGTGAGTCCGGCAGGCACACTTACTACGAGCAGTACTTC
j_gene: TRBJ1-5; d_gene: .; abundance: .; v_gene: TRBV4-2; CDR3aa: CASSRWANYNQPQHF; CDR3nt: TGTGCCAGCAGCCGTTGGGCAAATTACAATCAGCCCCAGCATTTT
j_gene: TRBJ2-1; d_gene: TRBD2; abundance: once; v_gene: TRBV5-1; CDR3aa: CASSLVGLAGNEQFF; CDR3nt: TGCGCCAGCAGCTTGGTAGGACTAGCGGGCAATGAGCAGTTCTTC
j_gene: TRBJ2-1; d_gene: TRBD1; abundance: .; v_gene: TRBV5-5; CDR3aa: CASSPWTGGGTYNEQFF; CDR3nt: TGTGCCAGCAGCCCCTGGACAGGGGGTGGGACCTACAATGAGCAGTTCTTC
j_gene: TRBJ2-3; d_gene: .; abundance: .; v_gene: TRBV6-1; CDR3aa: CASSAGPSDTQYF; CDR3nt: TGTGCCAGCAGTGCTGGGCCTTCAGATACGCAGTATTTT
j_gene: TRBJ2-7; d_gene: TRBD2; abundance: .; v_gene: TRBV6-5; CDR3aa: CASSLAGPRRYEQYF; CDR3nt: TGTGCCAGCAGCCTAGCGGGACCCCGGAGGTACGAGCAGTACTTC
j_gene: TRBJ2-3; d_gene: .; abundance: .; v_gene: TRBV6-5; CDR3aa: CASRSDYPSTDTQYF; CDR3nt: TGTGCCAGCAGATCCGACTACCCTAGCACAGATACGCAGTATTTT